The T cell receptor (beta chain) described here comes from a study of CD8+ T cells in alopecia areata. cDNA serving as the sequencing template came from extracted, reverse transcribed RNA. Produced via immunoSEQ multiplex PCR; TCRdb's table is partial and in-frame only. The sample comprises about 150,000 clones, more than 45% of which are singletons, and around 19% rests with the top ten. CDR1 is MNHEY and CDR2 is SVGAGI in the germline V gene. CDR3 length equals 15 residues. After removal of 4 bases from V and 2 bases from J, the junction contained 4 bases not matched to a gene. The V gene is TRBV6-5, the J gene TRBJ2-3; 9 nucleotides match TRBD2. The sequence was obtained from a human donor with alopecia areata. The input for sequencing was CD8+ T cells sorted from blood, taken at week 0. The CDR3 region has the DNA TGTGCCAGCAGTTTTGAGCGGGGGGACACAGATACGCAGTATTTT. Its protein is CASSFERGDTDTQYF.